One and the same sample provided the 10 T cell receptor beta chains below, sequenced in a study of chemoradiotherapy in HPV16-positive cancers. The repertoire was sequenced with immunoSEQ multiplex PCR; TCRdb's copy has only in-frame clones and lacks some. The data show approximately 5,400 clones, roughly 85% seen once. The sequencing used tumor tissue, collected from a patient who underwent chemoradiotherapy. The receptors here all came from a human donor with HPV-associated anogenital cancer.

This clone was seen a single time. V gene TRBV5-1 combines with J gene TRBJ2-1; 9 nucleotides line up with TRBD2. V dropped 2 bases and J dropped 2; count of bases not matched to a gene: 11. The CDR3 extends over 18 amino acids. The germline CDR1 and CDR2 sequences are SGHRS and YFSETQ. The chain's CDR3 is CASSLNSPSGETYNEQFF. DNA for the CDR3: TGCGCCAGCAGCTTAAATAGTCCTAGCGGGGAAACCTACAATGAGCAGTTCTTC. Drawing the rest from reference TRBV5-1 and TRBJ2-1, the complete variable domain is KAGVTQTPRYLIKTRGQQVTLSCSPISGHRSVSWYQQTPGQGLQFLFEYFSETQRNKGNFPGRFSGRQFSNSRSEMNVSTLELGDSALYLCASSLNSPSGETYNEQFFGPGTRLTVL.

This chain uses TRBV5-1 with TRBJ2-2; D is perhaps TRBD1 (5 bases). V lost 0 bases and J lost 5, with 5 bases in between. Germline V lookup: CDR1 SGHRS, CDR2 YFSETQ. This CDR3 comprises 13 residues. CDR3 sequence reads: CASSLDRTGELFF. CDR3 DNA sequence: TGCGCCAGCAGCTTGGACAGGACCGGGGAGCTGTTTTTT.

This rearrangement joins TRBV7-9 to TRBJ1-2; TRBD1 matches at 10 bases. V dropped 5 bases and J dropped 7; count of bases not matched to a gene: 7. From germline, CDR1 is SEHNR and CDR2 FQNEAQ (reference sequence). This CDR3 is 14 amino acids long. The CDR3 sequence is CASSPLRTGGGYTF. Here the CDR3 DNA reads TGTGCCAGCAGCCCTCTCCGGACAGGGGGTGGCTACACCTTC.

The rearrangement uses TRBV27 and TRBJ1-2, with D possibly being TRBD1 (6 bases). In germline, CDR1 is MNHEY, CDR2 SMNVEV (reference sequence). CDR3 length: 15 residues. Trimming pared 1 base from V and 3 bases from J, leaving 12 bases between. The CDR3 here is CASSLLGGVDYGYTF. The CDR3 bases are TGTGCCAGCAGTTTATTGGGGGGCGTTGACTATGGCTACACCTTC.

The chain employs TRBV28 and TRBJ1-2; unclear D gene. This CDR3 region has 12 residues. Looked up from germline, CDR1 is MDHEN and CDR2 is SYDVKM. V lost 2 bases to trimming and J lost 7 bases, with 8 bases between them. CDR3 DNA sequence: TGTGCCAGCAGTTTACCCGAGGGTGGCTACACCTTC. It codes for CASSLPEGGYTF.

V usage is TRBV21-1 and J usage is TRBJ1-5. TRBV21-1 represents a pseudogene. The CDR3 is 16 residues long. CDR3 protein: CASSKGGPTSWQPQHF. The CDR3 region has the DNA TGTGCCAGCAGCAAAGGGGGACCCACCTCATGGCAGCCCCAGCATTTT.

CDR3 DNA sequence: TGTGCCAGCAGCTCCGTGGTGGGGAGAACTGAAGCTTTCTTT. Translating gives CASSSVVGRTEAFF. The V gene is TRBV5-4, the J gene TRBJ1-1; no clear D gene. V lost 3 bases and J lost 5, with 14 bases in between. The length of the CDR3 is 14 residues. Germline loops: CDR1 SGHNT, CDR2 YYREEE (reference sequence).

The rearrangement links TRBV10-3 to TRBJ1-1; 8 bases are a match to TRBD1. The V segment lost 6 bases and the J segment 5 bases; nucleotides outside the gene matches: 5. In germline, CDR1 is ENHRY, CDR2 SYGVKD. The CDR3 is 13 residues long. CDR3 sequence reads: CAISRDRRTEAFF. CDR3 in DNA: TGTGCCATCAGCCGGGACAGGAGAACTGAAGCTTTCTTT.

Here the CDR3 DNA reads TGTGCCAGCAGTTTGGGCAGGGGAACTGGGGCCAACGTCCTGACTTTC. Translated, it gives CASSLGRGTGANVLTF. The chain combines TRBV6-5 with TRBJ2-6, with D possibly matching TRBD1 (6 bases). Germline values: CDR1 MNHEY, CDR2 SVGAGI. V was clipped by 4 bases and J by 2 bases, with 12 bases between them. The CDR3 totals 16 residues.

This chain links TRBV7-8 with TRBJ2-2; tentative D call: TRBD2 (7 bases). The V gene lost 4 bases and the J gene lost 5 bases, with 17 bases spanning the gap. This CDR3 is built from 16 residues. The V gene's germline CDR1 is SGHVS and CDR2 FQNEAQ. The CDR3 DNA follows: TGTGCCAGCAGCTCGGGTGGGGGGGCAGGGACCGGGGAGCTGTTTTTT. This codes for CASSSGGGAGTGELFF.